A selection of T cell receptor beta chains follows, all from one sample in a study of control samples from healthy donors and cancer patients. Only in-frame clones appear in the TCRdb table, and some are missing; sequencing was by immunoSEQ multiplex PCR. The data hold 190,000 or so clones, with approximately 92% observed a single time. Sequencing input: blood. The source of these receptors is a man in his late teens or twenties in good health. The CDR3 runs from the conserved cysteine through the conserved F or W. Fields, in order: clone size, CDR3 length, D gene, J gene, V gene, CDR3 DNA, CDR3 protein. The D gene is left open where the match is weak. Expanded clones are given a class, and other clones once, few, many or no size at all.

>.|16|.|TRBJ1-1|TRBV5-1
TGCGCCAGCAGCTTCGGGGTTTCTAGCGGGAACACTGAAGCTTTCTTT
CASSFGVSSGNTEAFF
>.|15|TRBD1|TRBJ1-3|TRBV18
TGTGCCAGCTCGCGTGCTGGACAGGGCGTATACACCATATATTTT
CASSRAGQGVYTIYF
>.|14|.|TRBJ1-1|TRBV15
TGTGCCACCAGCAGAGATTATTCAGGCACTGAAGCTTTCTTT
CATSRDYSGTEAFF
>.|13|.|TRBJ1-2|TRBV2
TGTGCCAGCCCGAGAGGTCTTAACTATGGCTACACCTTC
CASPRGLNYGYTF
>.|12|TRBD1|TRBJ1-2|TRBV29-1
TGCAGCGTGCAGGGGGCGCGTCTCGCCTACACCTTC
CSVQGARLAYTF
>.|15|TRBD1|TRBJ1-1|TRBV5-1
TGCGCCAGCAGCCCTGGACAGGGGTTGAACACTGAAGCTTTCTTT
CASSPGQGLNTEAFF
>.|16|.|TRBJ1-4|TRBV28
TGTGCCAGCAGTTCACTCACAGGGAGCGAAGGTGAAAAACTGTTTTTT
CASSSLTGSEGEKLFF
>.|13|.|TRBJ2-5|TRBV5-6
TGTGCCAGCAGCTTGAATGGTGAGGAGACCCAGTACTTC
CASSLNGEETQYF
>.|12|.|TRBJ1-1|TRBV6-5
TGTGCCAGCAACGCTGGGGGCACTGAAGCTTTCTTT
CASNAGGTEAFF
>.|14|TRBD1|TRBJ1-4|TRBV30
TGTGCCTGGGCGAACCGGACAGGGAATGAAAAACTGTTTTTT
CAWANRTGNEKLFF
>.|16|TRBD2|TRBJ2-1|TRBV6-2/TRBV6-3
TGTGCCAGCAGTCGGACTAGAGCTGGGCCTTTCCATGAGCAGTTCTTC
CASSRTRAGPFHEQFF
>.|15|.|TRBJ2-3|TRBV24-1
TGTGCCACCAGTGATGCAACTCTGGACGGAGATACGCAGTATTTT
CATSDATLDGDTQYF
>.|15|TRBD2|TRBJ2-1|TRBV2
TGTGCCAGCAGCGTGGGTCGGGGGGCCTACAATGAGCAGTTCTTC
CASSVGRGAYNEQFF
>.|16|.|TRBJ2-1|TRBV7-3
TGTGCCAGCAGCTTAACTGGGGGGAGCTCCTACAATGAGCAGTTCTTC
CASSLTGGSSYNEQFF
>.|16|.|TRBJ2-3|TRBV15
TGTGCCACCAGCAGGTCCCGGACTCTTACAACAGATACGCAGTATTTT
CATSRSRTLTTDTQYF
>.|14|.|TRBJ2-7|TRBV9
TGTGCCAGCAGCCCCGGGACGGAGTACGCCGAGCAGTACTTC
CASSPGTEYAEQYF
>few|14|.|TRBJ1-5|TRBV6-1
TGTGCCAGCAGTGAGGAGGGTATTGATCAGCCCCAGCATTTT
CASSEEGIDQPQHF
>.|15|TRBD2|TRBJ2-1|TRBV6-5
TGTGCCAGCAGTTACTCGGGACTAGGGCTCGATGAGCAGTTCTTC
CASSYSGLGLDEQFF
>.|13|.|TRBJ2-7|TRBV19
TGTGCCAGTAGAAAAGTCGGCGCCTACGAGCAGTACTTC
CASRKVGAYEQYF
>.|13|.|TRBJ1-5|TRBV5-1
TGCGCCAGCAGCTTGGAATACAATCAGCCCCAGCATTTT
CASSLEYNQPQHF
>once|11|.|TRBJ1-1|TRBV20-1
TGCAGTGCTAGAGACCGGCAAGATGCTTTCTTT
CSARDRQDAFF
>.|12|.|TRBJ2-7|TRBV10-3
TGTGCCACCAGTAGAGGAGACTACGAGCAGTACTTC
CATSRGDYEQYF
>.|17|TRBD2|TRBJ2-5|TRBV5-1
TGCGCCAGCAGCGCGGGACTAGCGGGCTTTTCACAAGAGACCCAGTACTTC
CASSAGLAGFSQETQYF
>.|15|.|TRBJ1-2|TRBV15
TGTGCCACCAGCAGAGATCTAACGGAAGGCTATGGCTACACCTTC
CATSRDLTEGYGYTF
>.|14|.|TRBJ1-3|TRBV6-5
TGTGCCAGCAGTTCCGTGGTGGCTGGAAACACCATATATTTT
CASSSVVAGNTIYF
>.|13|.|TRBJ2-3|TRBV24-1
TGTGCCACCAGTGAACCTTTTAGGGGTACGCAGTATTTT
CATSEPFRGTQYF
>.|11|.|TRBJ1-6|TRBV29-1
TGCAGCGTTCCCGGGAATTCACCCCTCCACTTT
CSVPGNSPLHF
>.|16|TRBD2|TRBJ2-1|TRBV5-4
TGTGCCAGCAGCTTCGTGACTAGCGGGGACTACAATGAGCAGTTCTTC
CASSFVTSGDYNEQFF
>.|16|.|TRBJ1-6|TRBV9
TGTGCCAGCACCTCTGGGCCGGGACTGATTAATTCACCCCTCCACTTT
CASTSGPGLINSPLHF
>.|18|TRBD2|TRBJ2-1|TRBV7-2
TGTGCCAGCAGCTTAGCGCTCCCTAGCGGGGGGGCTCAAAATGAGCAGTTCTTC
CASSLALPSGGAQNEQFF
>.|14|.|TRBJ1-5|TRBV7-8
TGTGCCAGCAGCTTATTGACAGACAAAGGGCCCCAGCATTTT
CASSLLTDKGPQHF
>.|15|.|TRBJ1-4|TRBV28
TGTGCCAGCAGTAGCAGGTTTGGGACTAGTGAAAAACTGTTTTTT
CASSSRFGTSEKLFF
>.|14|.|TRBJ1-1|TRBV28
TGTGCCAGCAGTTCCAGGGTTTCGGAGACTGAAGCTTTCTTT
CASSSRVSETEAFF
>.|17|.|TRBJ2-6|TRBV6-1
TGTGCCAGCAGTGACGTCGTACTACGCTCTGGGGCCAACGTCCTGACTTTC
CASSDVVLRSGANVLTF
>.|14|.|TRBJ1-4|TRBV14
TGTGCCAGCAGCCGGGAGTCAATGGGCGAAAAACTGTTTTTT
CASSRESMGEKLFF
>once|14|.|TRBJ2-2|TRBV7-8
TGTGCCAGCAGCTTAAATCCAGGGGCCGGGGAGCTGTTTTTT
CASSLNPGAGELFF
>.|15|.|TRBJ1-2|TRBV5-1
TGCGCCAGCAGCTACACGACAGACAGCTACTATGGCTACACCTTC
CASSYTTDSYYGYTF
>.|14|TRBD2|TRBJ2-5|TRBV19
TGTGCCAGTAGTCCGCGAGCGGGAGGGGAGACCCAGTACTTC
CASSPRAGGETQYF
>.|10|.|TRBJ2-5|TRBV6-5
TGTGCCAGCGGGGAAGAGACCCAGTACTTC
CASGEETQYF
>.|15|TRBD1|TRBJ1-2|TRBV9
TGTGCCAGCAGCGTAGGACAGGGGGCTAACTATGGCTACACCTTC
CASSVGQGANYGYTF
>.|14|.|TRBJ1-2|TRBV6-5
TGTGCCAGCAGTTACTCACAGCGAAACTATGGCTACACCTTC
CASSYSQRNYGYTF
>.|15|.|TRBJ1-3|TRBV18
TGTGCCAGCTCACCAAATCCTCCCTCTGGAAACACCATATATTTT
CASSPNPPSGNTIYF
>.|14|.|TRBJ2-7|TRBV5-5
TGTGCCAGCAGCTTGGTGGGGCAGGGATACGAGCAGTACTTC
CASSLVGQGYEQYF
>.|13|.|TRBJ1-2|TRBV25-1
TGTGCCAGCAGTGGAGGACGCATCTATGGCTACACCTTC
CASSGGRIYGYTF
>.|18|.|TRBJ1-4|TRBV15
TGTGCCACCAGCGACAATAAATATGGGGGAGCAGAACGAGAAAAACTGTTTTTT
CATSDNKYGGAEREKLFF
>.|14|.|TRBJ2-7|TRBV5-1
TGCGCCAGCCACCCCCAGGCCGGCACCTACGAGCAGTACTTC
CASHPQAGTYEQYF
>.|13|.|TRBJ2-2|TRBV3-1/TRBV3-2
TGTGCCAGCCTAAGCGGAGGCACCGGGGAGCTGTTTTTT
CASLSGGTGELFF
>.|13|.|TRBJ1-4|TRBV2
TGTGCCAGCATCCCGAGGGGGGGTGAAAAACTGTTTTTT
CASIPRGGEKLFF
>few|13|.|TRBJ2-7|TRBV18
TGTGCCAGCTCACCGCTGAAGGCCCGCGAGCAGTACTTC
CASSPLKAREQYF
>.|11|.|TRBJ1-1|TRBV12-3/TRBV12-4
TGTGCCAGCAGTCGAAACTTTGAAGCTTTCTTT
CASSRNFEAFF
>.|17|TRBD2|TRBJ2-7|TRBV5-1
TGCGCCAGCAGCTTGGATCTAGCGGGGGGTCCCACCTACGAGCAGTACTTC
CASSLDLAGGPTYEQYF
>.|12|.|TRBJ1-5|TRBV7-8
TGTGCCAGCAGCCCTACGGGTCAGCCCCAGCATTTT
CASSPTGQPQHF
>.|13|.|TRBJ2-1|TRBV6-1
TGTGCCAGCAGTGAGTCGCCGGGGAATGAGCAGTTCTTC
CASSESPGNEQFF
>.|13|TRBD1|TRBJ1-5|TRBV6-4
TGTGCCAGCAGTGTCGACAGGGATCAGCCCCAGCATTTT
CASSVDRDQPQHF